The clone carrying this T cell receptor (beta chain) has ten or more counts. Antigen unknown. This entry comes from a study of CD8+CD57+ T cells in acquired aplastic anemia. Looking at the study overall: Across the sorted CD4+ and CD8+ cells, DNA amounts averaged about 3.2 ug. On average, healthy donors gave around 9.8 million reads for CD4+ cells.

Study-wide findings and caveats: Patients shared around 31 CD8+ CDR3 sequences with controls. Between patients and controls, CD8+ Simpson's diversity did not vary significantly.

TCR beta VDJ and CDR3 were profiled, and genomic DNA was the template. TCRdb passed the reads through MiXCR, listing each CDR3 protein once. The table has 150,000 or so distinct CDR3 sequences, 55% to 75% seen once. This CDR3 is built from 15 residues. The V end was cut by 4 bases, the J end by 5 bases, with 17 bases between. Looked up from germline, CDR1 is MNHEY and CDR2 is SVGAGI. This receptor was taken from a human donor in good health. Sequences were obtained from sorted CD4+, CD8+, or CD8+CD57+ T cells (not recorded which) from PBMCs. The chain joins TRBV6-5 to TRBJ2-5, with a weak D call TRBD2 (6 bases). The CDR3, as DNA: TGTGCCAGCAGTTCCTTCTGGGGGGTAAGGGAGACCCAGTACTTC. It yields the protein CASSSFWGVRETQYF.